This entry features one T cell receptor (beta chain) sequence. V was trimmed by 0 bases and J by 4 bases, leaving 7 bases between them. The CDR3 runs to 13 residues. Germline CDR1 and CDR2: LGHNA and YSLEER. The table came from immunoSEQ multiplex PCR; TCRdb's copy has only in-frame clones and leaves some out. The sample lists roughly 69,000 clones, around 84% seen once, with 12% in the top ten. The data are from a study of blood T cell repertoires in COVID-19. The V call is TRBV4-3, the J call TRBJ2-7; TRBD2 is a possible D gene (5 bases). The specimen was peripheral blood. The receptor's source is a human donor in a cohort sampled during active COVID-19. The CDR3 protein is CASSQDWEYEQYF. The CDR3, as DNA: TGCGCCAGCAGCCAAGATTGGGAGTACGAGCAGTACTTC.